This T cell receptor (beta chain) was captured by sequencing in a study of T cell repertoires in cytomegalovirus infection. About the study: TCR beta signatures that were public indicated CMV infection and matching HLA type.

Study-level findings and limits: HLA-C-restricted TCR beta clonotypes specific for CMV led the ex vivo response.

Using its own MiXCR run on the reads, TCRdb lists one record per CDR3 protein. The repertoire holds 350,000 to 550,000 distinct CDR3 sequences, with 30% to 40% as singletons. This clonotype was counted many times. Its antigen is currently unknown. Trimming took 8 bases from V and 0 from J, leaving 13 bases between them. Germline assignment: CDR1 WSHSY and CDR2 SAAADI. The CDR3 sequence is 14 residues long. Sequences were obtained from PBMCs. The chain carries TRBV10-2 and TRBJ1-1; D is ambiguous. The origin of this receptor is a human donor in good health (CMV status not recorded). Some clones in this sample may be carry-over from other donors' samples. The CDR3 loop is CASGRGGVNTEAFF. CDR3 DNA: TGCGCCAGCGGACGGGGTGGGGTGAACACTGAAGCTTTCTTT.